This T cell receptor beta chain was sequenced for a study of molecular identifiers for immune sequencing clone quantification. In TCRdb, the PCR reads were re-called with MiXCR into one record per CDR3 protein. The sample yields 460,000 or so distinct CDR3 sequences, around 21% seen once. A note on this clonotype: The junction and the germline gene differ at one end; a read error may be behind it.

The CDR3 consists of 14 residues. The sequenced material came from naive CD8+ T cells from blood, with Jurkat cell RNA spiked in. Subset: FACS-sorted CD8+CD4-CCR7+CD45RA+ naive T cells. This rearrangement joins TRBV12-3 or TRBV12-4 to TRBJ2-1, with D tentatively TRBD2 (5 bases). The source is a human donor in good health. Some libraries in this study had Jurkat cell RNA spiked in. This CDR3 reads CASSFRLAGNEQLF. In nucleotides, the CDR3 is TGTGCCAGCAGTTTTCGGCTAGCAGGCAATGAGCAGCTCTTC.